Following are 22 T cell receptor beta chains from one sample sequenced in a study of blood T cell repertoires in COVID-19. Clones were read by immunoSEQ multiplex PCR, and TCRdb kept only the in-frame ones, dropping some. The sample lists roughly 120,000 clones; less than 85% were seen once. What was sequenced was peripheral blood. The origin of the receptors is a woman aged 55-69 years with acute or convalescent COVID-19.

This chain joins TRBV12-3 or TRBV12-4 and TRBJ1-1; 7 bases align to TRBD1. The V gene end was trimmed by 7 bases and the J gene end by 2 bases; junction bases not matched to a gene: 4. This CDR3 is 13 amino acids long. CDR3 in amino acids: CASTGQVNTEAFF. The CDR3 bases are TGTGCCAGCACCGGACAGGTTAACACTGAAGCTTTCTTT.

The chain employs TRBV7-9 and TRBJ2-3; unclear D gene. The CDR3 runs 14 residues. The germline V gene encodes CDR1 SEHNR and CDR2 FQNEAQ (reference sequence). V was clipped by 5 bases and J by 4 bases, with 13 bases between them. As DNA, the CDR3 is TGTGCCAGCAGCGCCTCCCTAAGTCCAGATACGCAGTATTTT. Residues: CASSASLSPDTQYF.

This chain joins TRBV6-6 and TRBJ2-6; 8 bases map to TRBD1. Trimming took 8 bases from V and 4 from J; bases not matched to a gene: 7. This CDR3 spans 15 amino acids. Germline values: CDR1 MNHNY, CDR2 SVGAGI (reference sequence). DNA for the CDR3: TGTGCCAGCGGGACAGGTCGCGGAGGGGCCAACGTCCTGACTTTC. It specifies CASGTGRGGANVLTF.

The CDR3 spells CASSVQDSNQPQHF. Here the CDR3 DNA reads TGTGCCAGCAGTGTACAGGATAGCAATCAGCCCCAGCATTTT. J is TRBJ1-5 and V is TRBV9, with D perhaps TRBD1 (5 bases). The ends were cut back, 5 bases at V and 0 bases at J, with 9 bases in the middle. The CDR3 totals 14 residues. CDR1 and CDR2 (germline): SGDLS, YYNGEE.

The V call is TRBV7-9, the J call TRBJ1-3; no clear D gene. The CDR3 length is 19 residues. Trimming removed 0 bases from V and 0 bases from J, with 18 bases in between. Germline lookup yields CDR1 SEHNR and CDR2 FQNEAQ (reference sequence). This CDR3 reads CASSLAGRGALISGNTIYF. As DNA, the CDR3 is TGTGCCAGCAGCTTAGCGGGGAGAGGAGCCTTAATCTCTGGAAACACCATATATTTT.

This clone was observed once. The chain couples TRBV5-6 to TRBJ1-6, with D maybe TRBD1 (5 bases). This CDR3 has 16 amino acids. Per germline, CDR1 SGHDT and CDR2 YYEEEE. Trimming shortened V by 4 bases and J by 7 bases, and 18 bases separated the two germline ends. CDR3 sequence (DNA): TGTGCCAGCAGCACGGACACCCATTTCATCAATTCACCCCTCCACTTT. Protein: CASSTDTHFINSPLHF.

CDR3 sequence (DNA): TGCGCCAGCAGCTTGAGAAGGCCAGGCGAGCAGTACTTC. This codes for CASSLRRPGEQYF. This chain joins TRBV5-1 and TRBJ2-7; D is undetermined. V dropped 1 base and J dropped 6 bases, with 11 bases sitting between them. Germline CDR1 reads SGHRS; CDR2 reads YFSETQ. The CDR3 totals 13 residues.

The chain links TRBV9 to TRBJ2-7; 8 bases match TRBD2. CDR3 size: 14 residues. The J segment lost 4 bases and the V segment lost 4 bases, leaving 7 bases of the junction unmatched. The germline CDR1 and CDR2 sequences are SGDLS and YYNGEE. This CDR3 is CASSRGLADYEQYF. DNA of the CDR3: TGTGCCAGCAGCAGAGGACTAGCAGATTACGAGCAGTACTTC.

The CDR3 nucleotides read TGTGCCAGCATCGCCGGGACTCAGGTAAGGACGGACACCATATATTTT. Protein product: CASIAGTQVRTDTIYF. The V call is TRBV6-6, the J call TRBJ1-3; tentative D call: TRBD1 (5 bases). This CDR3 has 16 amino acids. Germline assignment: CDR1 MNHNY and CDR2 SVGAGI (reference sequence). Trimming pared 7 bases from V and 8 bases from J, leaving 24 bases between.

The sample holds a few counts of this clone. This sequence joins TRBV19 and TRBJ1-6; possibly TRBD1 for D (5 bases). CDR1 and CDR2 (germline): LNHDA, SQIVND (reference sequence). The CDR3 has 14 residues. The V and J ends lost 3 bases and 8 bases respectively, with 11 bases between them. The CDR3 nucleotides are TGTGCCAGTAGTATTTCCGGGGGGGATTCACCCCTCCACTTT. Protein: CASSISGGDSPLHF.

This clone has only one observation. The chain joins TRBV5-1 to TRBJ2-5; D may be TRBD1 (7 bases). V dropped 4 bases and J dropped 5 bases, with 15 bases sitting between them. Germline-derived CDR1 and CDR2 are SGHRS and YFSETQ. The CDR3 contains 14 residues. CDR3: CASSVTGAGETQYF. The CDR3 bases are TGCGCCAGCAGCGTAACAGGGGCGGGGGAGACCCAGTACTTC.

The rearrangement joins TRBV7-2 to TRBJ2-3, with 9 positions matching TRBD1. Germline assignment: CDR1 SGHTA and CDR2 FQGNSA. The length of the CDR3 is 16 residues. V lost 5 bases to trimming and J lost 4 bases; unmatched junction nucleotides: 10. The CDR3 DNA reads as TGTGCCAGCAGCGTATTAGGGACAGGGACATCAGATACGCAGTATTTT. Its protein product is CASSVLGTGTSDTQYF.

The chain combines TRBV5-1 with TRBJ2-2; 7 positions match TRBD2. Germline-derived CDR1 and CDR2 are SGHRS and YFSETQ. The CDR3 is 14 amino acids. After removal of 4 bases from V and 6 bases from J, the junction contained 6 bases not matched to a gene. CDR3 loop: CASSQETSPGELFF. DNA for the CDR3: TGCGCCAGCAGCCAGGAGACTAGCCCCGGGGAGCTGTTTTTT.

The rearrangement links TRBV9 to TRBJ2-6; D uncertain. The germline V gene has CDR1 SGDLS and CDR2 YYNGEE. The CDR3 loop spans 15 amino acids. Between the trimmed V and J ends, which lost 6 bases and 0 bases, there was a span of 10 bases. This chain's CDR3 is CASTYSGSGANVLTF. For the CDR3, the DNA is TGTGCCAGCACCTATTCTGGCTCTGGGGCCAACGTCCTGACTTTC.

The chain recombines TRBV27 with TRBJ1-2; possibly TRBD1 for D (6 bases). CDR3 size: 16 residues. Germline V lookup: CDR1 MNHEY, CDR2 SMNVEV (reference sequence). Trimming pared 2 bases from V and 3 bases from J, leaving 16 bases between. The DNA for the CDR3 is TGTGCCAGCAGTTTAACCCCTGGGGGGGGCGACTATGGCTACACCTTC. It specifies CASSLTPGGGDYGYTF.

This clone occurred once. V gene TRBV9 combines with J gene TRBJ1-5, with D possibly matching TRBD1 (5 bases). Trimming removed 0 bases at V and 2 bases at J, with 6 bases between. CDR1 SGDLS and CDR2 YYNGEE come from the germline V gene. The CDR3 extends over 14 amino acids. CDR3 residues: CASSVGRGNQPQHF. In nucleotides, the CDR3 is TGTGCCAGCAGCGTAGGCAGGGGCAATCAGCCCCAGCATTTT. Supplemented by reference TRBV9 and TRBJ1-5, the full variable domain reads DSGVTQTPKHLITATGQRVTLRCSPRSGDLSVYWYQQSLDQGLQFLIQYYNGEERAKGNILERFSAQQFPDLHSELNLSSLELGDSALYFCASSVGRGNQPQHFGDGTRLSIL.

V and J are TRBV2 and TRBJ2-3; no clear D gene. The germline V gene encodes CDR1 SNHLY and CDR2 FYNNEI. The CDR3 is 16 residues long. Trimming took off 1 base at V and 0 bases at J, with 11 bases between the two ends. CDR3 bases: TGTGCCAGCAGTGAAGACCGTCACGCGAGCACAGATACGCAGTATTTT. It is translated as CASSEDRHASTDTQYF.

The rearrangement links TRBV5-6 to TRBJ2-7; tentative D call: TRBD1 (6 bases). Trimming left V 0 bases short and J 3 bases short, with 13 bases between. Germline CDR1 and CDR2: SGHDT and YYEEEE. The CDR3 totals 15 residues. CDR3 in DNA: TGTGCCAGCAGCTTGGCCTCGGGACATCTCTACGAGCAGTACTTC. Translating it yields CASSLASGHLYEQYF. The entire variable domain, with the rest obtained from reference TRBV5-6 and TRBJ2-7, is as follows: DAGVTQSPTHLIKTRGQQVTLRCSPKSGHDTVSWYQQALGQGPQFIFQYYEEEERQRGNFPDRFSGHQFPNYSSELNVNALLLGDSALYLCASSLASGHLYEQYFGPGTRLTVT.

The chain links TRBV28 to TRBJ2-3, with D possibly TRBD1 on 5 matching bases. The V and J ends lost 4 bases and 1 base respectively, with 15 bases between them. The CDR3 consists of 16 residues. CDR1 MDHEN and CDR2 SYDVKM come from the germline V gene. The CDR3 is CASSWTHLTRTDTQYF. The CDR3 bases are TGTGCCAGCAGTTGGACACACCTTACTCGCACAGATACGCAGTATTTT.

This chain links TRBV6-1 with TRBJ1-2; no clear D. Deletions cut 2 bases from V and 4 bases from J, with 14 bases between. Germline V CDR1 and CDR2: MNHNS, SASEGT. The CDR3 consists of 15 residues. As DNA, the CDR3 is TGTGCCAGCAGTGAATTCGGCAGCGGGAGCTATGGCTACACCTTC. This translates into CASSEFGSGSYGYTF.

This chain uses TRBV27 with TRBJ2-7; D possibly corresponds to TRBD1 (7 bases). The length of the CDR3 is 15 residues. V lost 5 bases to trimming and J lost 0 bases, with 14 bases between them. Germline V lookup: CDR1 MNHEY, CDR2 SMNVEV (reference sequence). The CDR3 nucleotides are TGTGCCAGCAGTGTAACCAGGGGGGCCTCCTACGAGCAGTACTTC. Its protein is CASSVTRGASYEQYF.

This clone was counted a few times. This rearrangement joins TRBV5-4 to TRBJ2-7; TRBD2 matches at 12 bases. CDR3 size: 18 residues. The germline CDR1 and CDR2 sequences are SGHNT and YYREEE (reference sequence). V was pared by 4 bases and J by 1 base, with 12 bases of the junction left unmatched. Here the CDR3 reads CASSPAASGRAVSYEQYF. As DNA, the CDR3 is TGTGCCAGCAGCCCGGCCGCTAGCGGGAGGGCCGTTTCCTACGAGCAGTACTTC.